The clone carrying this T cell receptor beta chain occurred once. Its antigen is still unknown. These data originate in a study of cytomegalovirus exposure and HLA in healthy donors. Donors were drawn from the roughly 110-subject validation cohort, separate from the approximately 700-subject first cohort. Generated by immunoSEQ multiplex PCR, the TCRdb table keeps only in-frame clones and is missing some. The sample records roughly 52,000 clones, 88% being singletons. The germline gives CDR1 MNHEY, CDR2 SVGAGI. CDR3 length equals 15 residues. With V trimmed by 2 bases and J by 7 bases, 9 bases remained unmatched. Study results and limitations: Under in vitro conditions, a few CMV-associated chains were confirmed as specific for CMV antigens. The listing of 150 to 200 TCR beta chains classed them as cytomegalovirus-associated.

Sequenced sample: PBMCs. This receptor was identified in a woman aged 30 to 39 in good health and CMV-seronegative. The gene calls are TRBV6-5 and TRBJ2-7, with TRBD1 matching over 9 bases. The chain's CDR3 is CASSYKGTGSGEQYF. The CDR3 DNA sequence: TGTGCCAGCAGTTACAAGGGGACAGGGTCAGGAGAGCAGTACTTC.